The clone carrying this TCR beta chain was seen many times. Germline and junction disagree at one end, which may indicate a read error. Looked up from germline, CDR1 is DFQATT and CDR2 is SNEGSKA (reference sequence). The CDR3 is 16 amino acids. The record originates from a study of CD8 T cells in ankylosing spondylitis. Each CDR3 protein gets one entry after TCRdb re-called the 5' RACE reads with MiXCR. The profile shows about 240,000 distinct CDR3 sequences, about 11% of them singletons. This chain joins TRBV20-1 and TRBJ2-1; 10 bases line up with TRBD2. The sample taken for sequencing was blood, either unsorted or a sorted T cell fraction (not recorded which). The TCR sequence derives from a male donor with ankylosing spondylitis or in good health (not recorded which). The CDR3: CSARAEEREGLNEQFF. The DNA of the CDR3 is TGCAGTGCCAGAGCGGAGGAGCGGGAGGGCCTGAATGAGCAGTTCTTC.